This TCR beta chain was identified in a study of spatial heterogeneity in lung cancer. Time point given: sample taken at primary tumor resection. Researchers sequenced whole RNA taken from tumor, nontumor lung or frozen PBMC without sorting. The cohort: about 79 early-stage, untreated non-small cell lung cancer patients. Study-level points and caveats: Resection blood, more than follow-up blood, showed ubiquitous expanded tumor TCRs.

In regard to this clonotype: Antigen specificity is unknown.

Germline CDR1 reads MNHEY; CDR2 reads SVGAGI. The CDR3 consists of 13 residues. J was trimmed by 9 bases and V by 8 bases; bases with no gene match: 6. On each TCR cDNA molecule, a unique molecular identifier was present. TCRdb fed the 5' RACE reads into MiXCR, producing one record per CDR3 protein. The data show 40,000 to 55,000 distinct CDR3 sequences, around 7.1% seen once. This sequence originates from a female donor with early-stage non-small cell lung cancer. The gene calls are TRBV6-5 and TRBJ1-6; 8 positions agree with TRBD1. The specimen was PBMCs, collected at surgery. The CDR3 sequence: CASLWTGPSPLHF. The DNA of the CDR3 is TGTGCCAGCCTTTGGACAGGGCCTTCACCCCTCCACTTT.